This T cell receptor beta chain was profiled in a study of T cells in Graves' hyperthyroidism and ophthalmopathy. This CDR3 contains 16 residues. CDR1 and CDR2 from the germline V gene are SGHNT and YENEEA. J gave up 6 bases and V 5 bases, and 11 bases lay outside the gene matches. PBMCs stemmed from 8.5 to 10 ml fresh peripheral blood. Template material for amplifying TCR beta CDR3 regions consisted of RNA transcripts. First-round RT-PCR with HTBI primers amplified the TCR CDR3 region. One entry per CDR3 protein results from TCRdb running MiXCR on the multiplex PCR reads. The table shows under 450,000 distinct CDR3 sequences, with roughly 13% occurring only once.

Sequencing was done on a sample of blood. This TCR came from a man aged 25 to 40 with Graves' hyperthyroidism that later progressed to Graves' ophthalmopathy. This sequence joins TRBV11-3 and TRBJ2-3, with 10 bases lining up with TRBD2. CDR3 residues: CASSLQTSGAPDTQYF. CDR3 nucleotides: TGTGCCAGCAGCCTACAAACTAGCGGGGCCCCGGATACGCAGTATTTT.